Below are 27 T cell receptor beta chains sequenced from a single sample in a study of T-cell reconstitution after alpha-beta-depleted transplantation in children. It was with unique molecular identifiers that the TCRbeta library was prepared. TCRdb reprocessed the PCR reads via MiXCR and lists one record per CDR3 protein. This sample yields 300,000 or so distinct CDR3 sequences, of which around 9.6% are seen a single time; 10% belongs to the top ten. Sequences were derived from PBMCs from the stem cell graft donor, sampled from the stem cell graft. These receptors all come from a human donor who donated a stem cell graft to a child with SCID.

This clonotype was picked up many times. In DNA, the CDR3 is TGCAGTGCTAGAGATCCGGGGGGGACCTACGAGCAGTACTTC. This translates into CSARDPGGTYEQYF. The chain uses TRBV20-1 and TRBJ2-7, with 8 bases aligning to TRBD2. The J segment lost 2 bases and the V segment lost 0 bases, leaving 3 bases of the junction unmatched. Per germline, CDR1 DFQATT and CDR2 SNEGSKA (reference sequence). The CDR3 sequence is 14 residues long.

This clonotype appeared a few times. This chain connects TRBV5-6 to TRBJ2-7, with 11 bases matching TRBD1. V was pared by 3 bases and J by 6 bases, with 5 bases of the junction left unmatched. Looked up from germline, CDR1 is SGHDT and CDR2 is YYEEEE. The CDR3 extends over 14 amino acids. For the CDR3, the DNA is TGTGCCAGCAGCTGGGACAGGGGGGTGGGCGAGCAGTACTTC. The encoded protein is CASSWDRGVGEQYF.

In its sample, this clonotype was seen many times. The chain recombines TRBV19 with TRBJ2-7; 8 nucleotides align to TRBD2. This CDR3 is 15 amino acids long. V trimming: 5 bases; J trimming: 4 bases; junction bases outside the gene matches: 10. Germline V gives CDR1 LNHDA, CDR2 SQIVND (reference sequence). CDR3 bases: TGTGCCAGTAGTTCGGGAGGGGCTGAACGTTACGAGCAGTACTTC. As protein: CASSSGGAERYEQYF.

The J gene is TRBJ1-6, the V gene TRBV12-3 or TRBV12-4; D unclear. The V gene lost 3 bases and the J gene lost 7 bases, with 10 bases spanning the gap. The CDR3 is 14 residues long. Here the CDR3 DNA reads TGTGCCAGCAGTTTCGGGCAGGACAATTCACCCCTCCACTTT. This translates into CASSFGQDNSPLHF.

This clonotype has at least ten counts. The DNA for the CDR3 is TGTGCCAGCACGGGACAGGGTGACACCGGGGAGCTGTTTTTT. This sequence encodes CASTGQGDTGELFF. The rearrangement uses TRBV6-1 and TRBJ2-2; 9 bases line up with TRBD1. Looked up from germline, CDR1 is MNHNS and CDR2 is SASEGT. This CDR3 comprises 14 residues. With 7 bases clipped from V and 3 bases from J, the junction kept 3 bases outside the gene matches.

This clonotype appeared many times. The chain employs TRBV6-6 and TRBJ1-1; D is unclear. CDR1 and CDR2 from the germline V gene are MNHNY and SVGAGI (reference sequence). The V and J ends lost 6 bases and 6 bases respectively, with 14 bases between them. This CDR3 is built from 13 residues. The chain's CDR3 is CASSRPSEAEAFF. Here the CDR3 DNA reads TGTGCCAGCAGCCGTCCCTCGGAGGCTGAAGCTTTCTTT.

This clonotype was found many times. This chain links TRBV4-2 with TRBJ2-3; no clear D gene. The germline V and J ends were trimmed by 1 base and 0 bases, with 2 bases remaining between them. The germline V gene encodes CDR1 LGHNA and CDR2 YNFKEQ. The CDR3 extends over 13 amino acids. The CDR3 protein is CASSQVSTDTQYF. The DNA for the CDR3 is TGTGCCAGCAGCCAAGTGAGCACAGATACGCAGTATTTT.

This clonotype came up a few times. This may come from a read error, since a much larger clone is one base off. J is TRBJ1-5 and V is TRBV12-3 or TRBV12-4; TRBD1 matches at 9 bases. The CDR3 runs 14 residues. The CDR3, as DNA: TGTGCCAGCAGTCCCGGGACAGGGAATCGGCCCCAGCATTTT. Translating gives CASSPGTGNRPQHF.

V usage is TRBV12-3 or TRBV12-4 and J usage is TRBJ2-7; possible D gene TRBD1, 6 bases. CDR3 length equals 14 residues. V was clipped by 1 base and J by 5 bases, with 12 bases between them. CDR3 protein: CASSLVQGANEQYF. Here the CDR3 DNA reads TGTGCCAGCAGTTTAGTACAGGGTGCCAACGAGCAGTACTTC.

In this sample, this clonotype turned up many times. This chain connects TRBV5-1 to TRBJ1-1; D gene unclear. In germline, CDR1 is SGHRS, CDR2 YFSETQ. Trimming took 3 bases from V and 0 from J, leaving 15 bases between them. The CDR3 sequence is 16 residues long. CDR3 sequence reads: CASSSRFVSMNTEAFF. CDR3 DNA: TGCGCCAGCAGCTCTCGCTTCGTGTCTATGAACACTGAAGCTTTCTTT.

This clonotype was counted only a few times. The J gene is TRBJ2-7, the V gene TRBV20-1; 7 bases are shared with TRBD2. V shed 5 bases and J 6 bases; nucleotides not matched to a gene: 7. The germline CDR1 and CDR2 sequences are DFQATT and SNEGSKA (reference sequence). The CDR3 is made up of 12 amino acids. CDR3 coding DNA: TGCAGTGCTTTGAGGGAGGGGTTCGAGCAGTACTTC. Its protein product is CSALREGFEQYF.

This clonotype came up many times. The genes are TRBV12-3 or TRBV12-4 and TRBJ2-2; D is perhaps TRBD1 (6 bases). Trimming left V 5 bases short and J 5 bases short, with 15 bases between. This CDR3 is 15 amino acids long. CDR3 nucleotide sequence: TGTGCCAGCAGTCTGGGGGCCCTCGGGACCGGGGAGCTGTTTTTT. Translated: CASSLGALGTGELFF.

This clonotype was detected a few times. This rearrangement joins TRBV5-1 to TRBJ2-5, with 8 bases fitting TRBD1. This CDR3 has 15 residues. V lost 1 base, J lost 3 bases, and 5 bases stayed unmatched. Germline CDR1 reads SGHRS; CDR2 reads YFSETQ. The CDR3 coding sequence is TGCGCCAGCAGCTTGATGGCAGGGGGCGAAGAGACCCAGTACTTC. It encodes CASSLMAGGEETQYF.

This clonotype was seen ten or more times. The chain employs TRBV3-1 and TRBJ2-7; TRBD2 is a possible D gene (7 bases). Looked up from germline, CDR1 is LGHDT and CDR2 is YNNKEL (reference sequence). The V gene lost 1 base and the J gene lost 2 bases, with 9 bases spanning the gap. The CDR3 sequence is 14 residues long. The CDR3 protein is CASSQGEGAYEQYF. CDR3 in DNA: TGTGCCAGCAGCCAAGGGGAGGGGGCCTACGAGCAGTACTTC.

The chain links TRBV12-3 or TRBV12-4 to TRBJ2-7, with 7 bases that match TRBD2. Losses at the gene ends were 1 base for V and 6 bases for J; bases not matched to a gene: 9. The CDR3 is 15 residues long. DNA of the CDR3: TGTGCCAGCAGTTTAGGTAGGGGACTACACGTCGAGCAGTACTTC. Translation: CASSLGRGLHVEQYF.

The chain recombines TRBV15 with TRBJ2-2; tentatively, D is TRBD2 (5 bases). Trimming pared 1 base from V and 4 bases from J, leaving 13 bases between. The length of the CDR3 is 16 residues. CDR1 is LNHNV, CDR2 YYDKDF, per germline (reference sequence). The CDR3 sequence: CATSRGIASPTGELFF. The CDR3 nucleotides read TGTGCCACCAGCAGAGGAATCGCTAGCCCCACCGGGGAGCTGTTTTTT. Looking up the rest from reference TRBV15 and TRBJ2-2 gives the full variable domain: DAMVIQNPRYQVTQFGKPVTLSCSQTLNHNVMYWYQQKSSQAPKLLFHYYDKDFNNEADTPDNFQSRRPNTSFCFLDIRSPGLGDTAMYLCATSRGIASPTGELFFGEGSRLTVL.

The chain couples TRBV12-3 or TRBV12-4 to TRBJ2-5, with no clear D. V lost 3 bases to trimming and J lost 0 bases, with 11 bases between them. The CDR3 length is 15 residues. The CDR3 region is CASSLRWGYQETQYF. CDR3 nucleotide sequence: TGTGCCAGCAGTTTGAGGTGGGGATACCAAGAGACCCAGTACTTC.

This clonotype was counted only a few times. The rearrangement uses TRBV9 and TRBJ1-2; D gene ambiguous. Germline CDR1 reads SGDLS; CDR2 reads YYNGEE. Deletions cut 4 bases from V and 7 bases from J, with 32 bases between. CDR3 length: 19 residues. The CDR3 nucleotides read TGTGCCAGCAGCCGTACCGTTACGACTAACAGCCAAGTAATGAGTGGCTACACCTTC. The encoded protein is CASSRTVTTNSQVMSGYTF.

This chain links TRBV12-3 or TRBV12-4 with TRBJ2-7, with 8 positions matching TRBD1. J gave up 7 bases and V 3 bases, and 8 bases lay outside the gene matches. The CDR3 runs 14 residues. The CDR3 reads CASSFGQGAREQYF. CDR3 in DNA: TGTGCCAGCAGTTTCGGGCAGGGGGCGCGTGAGCAGTACTTC.

The count of this clonotype is one. A much larger clone lies a single base off, so this may be a read error. The J gene is TRBJ1-1, the V gene TRBV5-1; maybe TRBD1 (6 bases). CDR3 length equals 14 residues. Germline V lookup: CDR1 SGHRS, CDR2 YFSETQ. The CDR3 bases are TGCGCCAGCAGCTTGGACAGGGTAGTTACTGAAGCTCTCTTT. This translates into CASSLDRVVTEALF. Full variable domain (rest looked up from reference TRBV5-1 and TRBJ1-1): KAGVTQTPRYLIKTRGQQVTLSCSPISGHRSVSWYQQTPGQGLQFLFEYFSETQRNKGNFPGRFSGRQFSNSRSEMNVSTLELGDSALYLCASSLDRVVTEALFGQGTRLTVV.

This clonotype was counted between two and nine times. This chain connects TRBV7-3 to TRBJ2-1; a possible D gene is TRBD1 (6 bases). The CDR3 totals 16 residues. The ends were cut back, 1 base at V and 1 base at J, with 11 bases in the middle. The germline V gene has CDR1 SGHTA and CDR2 FQGTGA. In DNA form, the CDR3 reads TGTGCCAGCAGCTTAAACGGCAGGGGTTCCTACAATGAGCAGTTCTTC. This codes for CASSLNGRGSYNEQFF.

This clonotype was recorded a few times. The V call is TRBV15, the J call TRBJ2-5; D remains ambiguous. V was shortened by 0 bases and J by 0 bases, with 11 bases between the two germline ends. CDR1 is LNHNV and CDR2 is YYDKDF in the germline V gene (reference sequence). CDR3 length: 16 amino acids. The CDR3 sequence: CATSREGLGHQETQYF. Here the CDR3 DNA reads TGTGCCACCAGCAGAGAAGGTTTGGGCCACCAAGAGACCCAGTACTTC.

DNA for the CDR3: TGTGCCAGCAGGAAGGGGGGGCTTGAAGCTTTCTTT. Translated, it gives CASRKGGLEAFF. V gene TRBV6-5 combines with J gene TRBJ1-1; D perhaps matches TRBD1 (6 bases). Trimming took off 6 bases at V and 7 bases at J, with 12 bases between the two ends. This CDR3 spans 12 amino acids. Germline V gene sequence: CDR1 MNHEY, CDR2 SVGAGI.

The chain carries TRBV5-1 and TRBJ2-1; possibly TRBD2 for D (6 bases). CDR3 length: 17 amino acids. Germline lookup yields CDR1 SGHRS and CDR2 YFSETQ. V dropped 4 bases and J dropped 2 bases, with 19 bases sitting between them. As DNA, the CDR3 is TGCGCCAGCAGCCCGTCCGGGGGAAGTTCCGCCTACAATGAGCAGTTCTTC. Its translation is CASSPSGGSSAYNEQFF.

This clonotype was seen many times. The rearrangement links TRBV28 to TRBJ1-2; D call uncertain. Per the germline V gene, CDR1 is MDHEN and CDR2 is SYDVKM. The CDR3 is 13 amino acids. Deletions cut 4 bases from V and 4 bases from J, with 10 bases between. CDR3 amino acids: CASSSDGSYGYTF. The CDR3 DNA reads TGTGCCAGCAGTTCAGACGGAAGCTATGGCTACACCTTC.

The rearrangement joins TRBV7-9 to TRBJ1-2; D unclear. The V gene's germline CDR1 is SEHNR and CDR2 FQNEAQ (reference sequence). Trimming cost V 1 base and J 6 bases, with 18 bases left between them. The CDR3 loop spans 16 amino acids. This CDR3 is CASSLVLVDLTHGYTF. CDR3 DNA: TGTGCCAGCAGCTTAGTTCTTGTGGACCTTACCCATGGCTACACCTTC.

This clonotype was seen only a few times. The chain employs TRBV7-3 and TRBJ2-1; D may correspond to TRBD1 or TRBD2 (5 bases each). The CDR3 covers 12 residues. Deletions cut 5 bases from V and 11 bases from J, with 13 bases between. Per the germline V gene, CDR1 is SGHTA and CDR2 is FQGTGA. The CDR3 loop is CASSQGRGQQFF. In nucleotides, the CDR3 is TGTGCCAGCAGCCAAGGACGGGGCCAGCAGTTCTTC.